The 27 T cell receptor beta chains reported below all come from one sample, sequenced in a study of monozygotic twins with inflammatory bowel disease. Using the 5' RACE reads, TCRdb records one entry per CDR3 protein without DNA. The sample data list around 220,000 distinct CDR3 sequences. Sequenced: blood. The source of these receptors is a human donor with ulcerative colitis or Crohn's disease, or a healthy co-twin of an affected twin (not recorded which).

The CDR3 here is CASSVTIGETQYF. The V call is TRBV9, the J call TRBJ2-5. This CDR3 comprises 13 residues. Germline-derived CDR1 and CDR2 are SGDLS and YYNGEE.

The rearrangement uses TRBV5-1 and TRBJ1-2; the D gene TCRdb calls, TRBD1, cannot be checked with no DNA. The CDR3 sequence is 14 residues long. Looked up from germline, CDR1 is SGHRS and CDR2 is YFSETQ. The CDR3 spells CASSAAQDNYGYTF. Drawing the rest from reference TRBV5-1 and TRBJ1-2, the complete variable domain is KAGVTQTPRYLIKTRGQQVTLSCSPISGHRSVSWYQQTPGQGLQFLFEYFSETQRNKGNFPGRFSGRQFSNSRSEMNVSTLELGDSALYLCASSAAQDNYGYTFGSGTRLTVV.

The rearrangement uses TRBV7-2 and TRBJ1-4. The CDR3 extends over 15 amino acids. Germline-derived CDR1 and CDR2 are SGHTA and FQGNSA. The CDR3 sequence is CASSLDAATNEKLFF. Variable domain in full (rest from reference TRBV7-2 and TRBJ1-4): GAGVSQSPSNKVTEKGKDVELRCDPISGHTALYWYRQSLGQGLEFLIYFQGNSAPDKSGLPSDRFSAERTGGSVSTLTIQRTQQEDSAVYLCASSLDAATNEKLFFGSGTQLSVL.

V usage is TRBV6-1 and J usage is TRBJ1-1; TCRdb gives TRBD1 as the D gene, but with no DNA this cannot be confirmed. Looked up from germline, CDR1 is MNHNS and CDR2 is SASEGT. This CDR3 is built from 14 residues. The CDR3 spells CASSSTGGHTEAFF.

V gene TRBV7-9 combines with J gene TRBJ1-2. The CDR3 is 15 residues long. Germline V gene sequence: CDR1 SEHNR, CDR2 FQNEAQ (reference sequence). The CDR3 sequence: CASSLAQGPSYGYTF.

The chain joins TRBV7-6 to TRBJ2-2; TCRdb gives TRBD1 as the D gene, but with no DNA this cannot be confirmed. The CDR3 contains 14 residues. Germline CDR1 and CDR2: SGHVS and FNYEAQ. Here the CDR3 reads CASSLGPGSGELFF.

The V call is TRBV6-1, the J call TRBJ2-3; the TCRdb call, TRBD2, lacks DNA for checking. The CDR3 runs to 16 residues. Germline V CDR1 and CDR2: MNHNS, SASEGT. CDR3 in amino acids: CASSADRRASTDTQYF.

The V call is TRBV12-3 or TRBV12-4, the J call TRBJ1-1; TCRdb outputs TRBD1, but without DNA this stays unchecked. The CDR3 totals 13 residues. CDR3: CASSGQGFTEAFF.

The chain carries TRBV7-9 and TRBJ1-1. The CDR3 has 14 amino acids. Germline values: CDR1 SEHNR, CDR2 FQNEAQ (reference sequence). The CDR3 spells CASSKQGSNTEAFF.

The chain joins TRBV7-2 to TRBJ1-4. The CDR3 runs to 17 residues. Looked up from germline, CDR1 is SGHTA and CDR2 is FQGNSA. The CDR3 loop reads CASSLKMRADASEKLFF.

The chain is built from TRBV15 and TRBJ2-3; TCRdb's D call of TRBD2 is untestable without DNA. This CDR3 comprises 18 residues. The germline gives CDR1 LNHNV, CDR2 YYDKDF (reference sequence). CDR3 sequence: CATSRGHLAGAFSDTQYF.

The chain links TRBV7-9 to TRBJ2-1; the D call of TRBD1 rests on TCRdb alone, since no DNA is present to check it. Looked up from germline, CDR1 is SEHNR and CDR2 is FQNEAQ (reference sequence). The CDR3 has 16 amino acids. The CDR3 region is CASRLGWTGERGEQFF.

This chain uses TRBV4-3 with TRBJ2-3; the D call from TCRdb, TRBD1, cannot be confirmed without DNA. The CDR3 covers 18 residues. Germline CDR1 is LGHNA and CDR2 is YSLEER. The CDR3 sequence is CASSQDLRSGTDLDTQYF.

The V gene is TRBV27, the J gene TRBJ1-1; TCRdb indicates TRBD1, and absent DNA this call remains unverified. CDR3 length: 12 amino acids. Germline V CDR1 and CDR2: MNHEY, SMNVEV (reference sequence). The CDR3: CASSFRGTEAFF.

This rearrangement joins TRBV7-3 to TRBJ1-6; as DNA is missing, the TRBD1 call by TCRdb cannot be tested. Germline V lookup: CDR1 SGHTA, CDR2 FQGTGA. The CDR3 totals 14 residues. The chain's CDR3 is CASSSGAGASPLHF.

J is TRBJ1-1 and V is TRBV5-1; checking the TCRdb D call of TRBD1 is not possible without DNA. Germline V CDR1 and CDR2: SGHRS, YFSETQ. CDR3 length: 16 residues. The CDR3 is CASSFLGGQWNTEAFF. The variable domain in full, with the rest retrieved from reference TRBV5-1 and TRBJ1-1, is KAGVTQTPRYLIKTRGQQVTLSCSPISGHRSVSWYQQTPGQGLQFLFEYFSETQRNKGNFPGRFSGRQFSNSRSEMNVSTLELGDSALYLCASSFLGGQWNTEAFFGQGTRLTVV.

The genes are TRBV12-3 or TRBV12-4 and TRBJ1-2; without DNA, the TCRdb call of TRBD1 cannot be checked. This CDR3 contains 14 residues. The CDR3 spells CASSLGGGGYGYTF.

CDR3 sequence: CASSPRTSGVSEQYF. V gene TRBV14 combines with J gene TRBJ2-7; TCRdb proposes TRBD2, but this gene call is untestable without DNA. Germline CDR1 and CDR2: SGHDN and FVKESK. This CDR3 contains 15 residues.

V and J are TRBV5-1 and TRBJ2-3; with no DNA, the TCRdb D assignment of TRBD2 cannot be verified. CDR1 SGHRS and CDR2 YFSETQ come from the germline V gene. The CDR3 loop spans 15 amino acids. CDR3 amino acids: CASSPILAETDTQYF.

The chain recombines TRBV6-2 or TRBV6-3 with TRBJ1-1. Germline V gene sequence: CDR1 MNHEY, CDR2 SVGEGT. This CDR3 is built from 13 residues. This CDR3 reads CASGKDRYTEAFF.

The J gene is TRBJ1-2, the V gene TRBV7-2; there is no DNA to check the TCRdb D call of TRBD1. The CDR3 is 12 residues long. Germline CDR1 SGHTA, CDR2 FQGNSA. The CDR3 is CASSPQGYGYTF. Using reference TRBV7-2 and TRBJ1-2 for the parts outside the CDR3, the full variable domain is GAGVSQSPSNKVTEKGKDVELRCDPISGHTALYWYRQSLGQGLEFLIYFQGNSAPDKSGLPSDRFSAERTGGSVSTLTIQRTQQEDSAVYLCASSPQGYGYTFGSGTRLTVV.

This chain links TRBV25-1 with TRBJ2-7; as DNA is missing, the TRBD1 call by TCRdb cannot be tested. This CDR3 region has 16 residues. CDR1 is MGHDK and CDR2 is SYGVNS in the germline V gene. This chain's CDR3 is CASSELPGDRAYEQYF.

CDR3 loop: CASSPSRAAGELFF. The chain combines TRBV7-2 with TRBJ2-2; TCRdb selects TRBD1, and the lack of DNA leaves this call unchecked. This CDR3 comprises 14 residues. In germline, CDR1 is SGHTA, CDR2 FQGNSA.

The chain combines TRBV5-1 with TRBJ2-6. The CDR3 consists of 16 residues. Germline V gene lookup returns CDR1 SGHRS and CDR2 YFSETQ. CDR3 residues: CASGESTLSGANVLTF.

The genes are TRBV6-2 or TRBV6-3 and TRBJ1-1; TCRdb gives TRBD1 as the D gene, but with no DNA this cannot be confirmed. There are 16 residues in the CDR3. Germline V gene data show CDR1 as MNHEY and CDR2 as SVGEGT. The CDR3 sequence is CASSPRTGQVNTEAFF.

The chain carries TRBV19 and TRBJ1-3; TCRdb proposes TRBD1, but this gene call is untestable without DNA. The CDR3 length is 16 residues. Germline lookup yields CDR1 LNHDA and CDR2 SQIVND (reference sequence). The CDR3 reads CASSTPDRVDGNTIYF.

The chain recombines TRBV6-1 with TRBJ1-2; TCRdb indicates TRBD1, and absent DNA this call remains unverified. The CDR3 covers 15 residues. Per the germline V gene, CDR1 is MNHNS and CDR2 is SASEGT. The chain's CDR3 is CASSEALRGRDGYTF.